A selection of T cell receptor beta chains follows, all from one sample in a study of esophageal squamous cell carcinoma under preoperative chemotherapy. TCRdb reprocessed the PCR reads with MiXCR, giving one entry per CDR3 protein. The data hold 34,000 or so distinct CDR3 sequences, with around half observed a single time. Sampling was done from a patient given preoperative chemotherapy. The receptors were gathered from a human donor with esophageal squamous cell carcinoma. The donor label of this sample is uncertain. Both conserved end residues are part of each CDR3. A D gene is named only where the DNA matches it firmly. Size is stated for part of the rows, as once, few or many counts, or as a class when the clone is expanded.

>few|TRBV7-6|TRBD2|TRBJ2-3
TGTGCCAGCAGCTTAGGGGTGGGAGGGGTCACAGATACGCAGTATTTT
CASSLGVGGVTDTQYF
>few|TRBV19|.|TRBJ2-1
TGTGCCAGTACCCTAGGGAAAGGGATCCGGGACGAGCAGTTCTTC
CASTLGKGIRDEQFF
>few|TRBV27|TRBD1|TRBJ2-5
TGTGCCAGCAGTACCGGACAGGGGCGAGAGACCCAGTACTTC
CASSTGQGRETQYF
>.|TRBV10-3|.|TRBJ2-5
TGTGCCATCAGTGAAGGTGGGACCCAGTACTTC
CAISEGGTQYF
>.|TRBV27|.|TRBJ2-4
TGTGTCAGCCGTCCAACGGGGGCGTTAGGCAAAGATACGCAGTACTTC
CVSRPTGALGKDTQYF
>.|TRBV7-8|.|TRBJ2-5
TGTGCCGGGGGGTTAGGGGGGGGCGGCAAAGATACCCAGTATTTC
CAGGLGGGGKDTQYF
>.|TRBV7-2|.|TRBJ2-3
TGTGCGGGCAGCGGCGGCCTAGAACCAGATACCCAGTATTTC
CAGSGGLEPDTQYF
>.|TRBV6-5|TRBD1|TRBJ2-5
TGTGCCAGCAGTTTTGACAGGGGGTATGAGACCCAGTACTTC
CASSFDRGYETQYF
>.|TRBV7-3|TRBD2|TRBJ2-1
TGTGCCAGCAGCTCTAGCGGGAGGGCAAATGAGCAGTTCTTC
CASSSSGRANEQFF
>.|TRBV6-1|TRBD2|TRBJ2-1
TGTGCCAGCAGTGACACCCTTGCTAGCGGGAGGGTCTCCAATGAGCAGTTCTTC
CASSDTLASGRVSNEQFF